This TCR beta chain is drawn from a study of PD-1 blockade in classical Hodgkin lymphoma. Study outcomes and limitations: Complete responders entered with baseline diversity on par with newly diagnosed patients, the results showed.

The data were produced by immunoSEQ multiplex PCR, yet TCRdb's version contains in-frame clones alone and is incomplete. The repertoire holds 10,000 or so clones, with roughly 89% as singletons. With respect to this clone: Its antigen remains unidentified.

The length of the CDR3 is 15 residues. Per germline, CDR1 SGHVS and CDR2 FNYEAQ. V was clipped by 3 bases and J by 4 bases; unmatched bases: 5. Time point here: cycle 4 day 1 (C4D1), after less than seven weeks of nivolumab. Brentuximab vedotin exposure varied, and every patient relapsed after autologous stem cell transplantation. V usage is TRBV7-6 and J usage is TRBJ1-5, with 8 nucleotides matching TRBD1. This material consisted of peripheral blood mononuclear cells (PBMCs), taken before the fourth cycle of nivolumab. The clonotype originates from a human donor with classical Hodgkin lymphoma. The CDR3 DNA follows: TGTGCCAGCAGCTTCGAGACAGGGGTAAATCAGCCCCAGCATTTT. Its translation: CASSFETGVNQPQHF.